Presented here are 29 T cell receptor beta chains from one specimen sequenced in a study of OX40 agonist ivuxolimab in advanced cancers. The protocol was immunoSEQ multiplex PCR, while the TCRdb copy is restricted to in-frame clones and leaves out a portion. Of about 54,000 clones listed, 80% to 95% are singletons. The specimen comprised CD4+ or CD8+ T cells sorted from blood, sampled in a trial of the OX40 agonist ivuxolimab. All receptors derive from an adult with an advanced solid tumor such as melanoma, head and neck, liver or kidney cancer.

CDR3 amino acids: CASSLGHSPSTDTQYF. The CDR3 nucleotides are TGTGCCAGCAGCCTCGGACACTCCCCTAGCACAGATACGCAGTATTTT. The genes are TRBV7-9 and TRBJ2-3; TRBD1 is a possible D gene (5 bases). The CDR3 consists of 16 residues. Germline V gives CDR1 SEHNR, CDR2 FQNEAQ (reference sequence). The germline V and J ends were trimmed by 5 bases and 0 bases, with 15 bases remaining between them.

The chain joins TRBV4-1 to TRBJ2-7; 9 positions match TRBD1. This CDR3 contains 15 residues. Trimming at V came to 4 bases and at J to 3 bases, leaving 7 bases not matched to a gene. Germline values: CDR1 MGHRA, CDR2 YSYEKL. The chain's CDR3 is CASSRGPGQGYEQYF. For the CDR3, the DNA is TGCGCCAGCAGCCGCGGACCGGGACAGGGCTACGAGCAGTACTTC.

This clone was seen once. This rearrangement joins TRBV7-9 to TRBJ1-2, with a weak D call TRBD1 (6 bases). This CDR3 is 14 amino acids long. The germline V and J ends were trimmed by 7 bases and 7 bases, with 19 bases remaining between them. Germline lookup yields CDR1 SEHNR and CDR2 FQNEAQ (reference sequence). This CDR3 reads CASTPSEGGSGYTF. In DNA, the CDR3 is TGTGCCAGCACCCCGAGTGAGGGGGGAAGTGGCTACACCTTC.

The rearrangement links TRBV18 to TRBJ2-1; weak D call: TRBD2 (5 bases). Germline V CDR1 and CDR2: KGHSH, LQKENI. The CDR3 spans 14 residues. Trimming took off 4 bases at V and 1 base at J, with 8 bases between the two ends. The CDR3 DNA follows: TGTGCCAGCTCACATGAGCGGTCCTACAATGAGCAGTTCTTC. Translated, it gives CASSHERSYNEQFF. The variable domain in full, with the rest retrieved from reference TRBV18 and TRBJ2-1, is NAGVMQNPRHLVRRRGQEARLRCSPMKGHSHVYWYRQLPEEGLKFMVYLQKENIIDESGMPKERFSAEFPKEGPSILRIQQVVRGDSAAYFCASSHERSYNEQFFGPGTRLTVL.

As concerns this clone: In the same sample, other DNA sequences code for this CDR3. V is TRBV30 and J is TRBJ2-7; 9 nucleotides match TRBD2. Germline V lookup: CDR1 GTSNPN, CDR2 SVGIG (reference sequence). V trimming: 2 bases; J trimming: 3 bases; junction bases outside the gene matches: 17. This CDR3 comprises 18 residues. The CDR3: CAWSKSILRTSENYEQYF. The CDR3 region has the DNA TGTGCCTGGAGTAAATCTATTCTACGGACTAGCGAGAACTACGAGCAGTACTTC.

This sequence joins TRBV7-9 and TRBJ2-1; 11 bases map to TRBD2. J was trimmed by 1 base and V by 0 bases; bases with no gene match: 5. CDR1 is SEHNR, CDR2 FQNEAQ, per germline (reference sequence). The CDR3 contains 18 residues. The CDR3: CASSLARLAGGSYNEQFF. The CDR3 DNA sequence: TGTGCCAGCAGCTTAGCGAGGCTAGCGGGGGGTTCCTACAATGAGCAGTTCTTC. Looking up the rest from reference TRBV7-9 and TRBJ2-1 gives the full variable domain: DTGVSQNPRHKITKRGQNVTFRCDPISEHNRLYWYRQTLGQGPEFLTYFQNEAQLEKSRLLSDRFSAERPKGSFSTLEIQRTEQGDSAMYLCASSLARLAGGSYNEQFFGPGTRLTVL.

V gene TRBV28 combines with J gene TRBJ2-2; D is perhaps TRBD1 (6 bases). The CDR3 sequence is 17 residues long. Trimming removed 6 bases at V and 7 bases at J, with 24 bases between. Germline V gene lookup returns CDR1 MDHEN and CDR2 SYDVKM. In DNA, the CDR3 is TGTGCCAGCAGGGGACGGGACAACACGCTTAGGAGCGGGGAGCTGTTTTTT. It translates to CASRGRDNTLRSGELFF.

The CDR3 spells CASSFWEDGAYEQYF. The CDR3 DNA reads as TGTGCCAGCAGCTTCTGGGAGGACGGAGCCTACGAGCAGTACTTC. The chain combines TRBV11-2 with TRBJ2-7; a possible D gene is TRBD2 (6 bases). Germline assignment: CDR1 SGHAT and CDR2 FQNNGV. The CDR3 totals 15 residues. Trimming removed 3 bases from V and 2 bases from J, with 14 bases in between.

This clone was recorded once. The DNA for the CDR3 is TGTGCCAGCAGCCCAGGACAGGGGGCCTACGAGCAGTACTTC. It translates to CASSPGQGAYEQYF. The chain employs TRBV7-9 and TRBJ2-7; 10 positions match TRBD1. The CDR3 loop spans 14 amino acids. CDR1 SEHNR and CDR2 FQNEAQ come from the germline V gene (reference sequence). The ends lost 5 bases at V and 2 bases at J; junction bases unmatched: 3.

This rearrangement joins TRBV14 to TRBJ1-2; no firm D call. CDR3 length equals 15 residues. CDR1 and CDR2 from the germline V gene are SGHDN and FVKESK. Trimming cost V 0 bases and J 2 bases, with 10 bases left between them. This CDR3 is CASSQEEEINYGYTF. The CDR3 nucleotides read TGTGCCAGCAGCCAAGAGGAAGAGATCAACTATGGCTACACCTTC.

As DNA, the CDR3 is TGTGCCAGCAGCGAAGGGAGTTCCTACGAGCAGTACTTC. It translates to CASSEGSSYEQYF. The chain combines TRBV27 with TRBJ2-7; D is possibly TRBD2 (5 bases). Per germline, CDR1 MNHEY and CDR2 SMNVEV (reference sequence). The V end was cut by 6 bases, the J end by 1 base, with 10 bases between. The CDR3 spans 13 residues.

CDR3 region: CASGLFPTGKETQYF. The CDR3 DNA reads TGTGCTAGTGGTTTGTTTCCGACAGGGAAAGAGACCCAGTACTTC. This chain uses TRBV12-5 with TRBJ2-5; 7 positions match TRBD1. CDR3 length: 15 residues. V was clipped by 2 bases and J by 3 bases; unmatched bases: 6. Per the germline V gene, CDR1 is LGHNT and CDR2 is FRNRAP.

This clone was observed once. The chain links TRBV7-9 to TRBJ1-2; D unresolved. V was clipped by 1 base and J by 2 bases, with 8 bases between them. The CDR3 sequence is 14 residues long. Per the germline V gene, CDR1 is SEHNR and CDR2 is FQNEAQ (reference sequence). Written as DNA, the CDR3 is TGTGCCAGCAGCTTAGGTCCAAAGAACTATGGCTACACCTTC. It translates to CASSLGPKNYGYTF.

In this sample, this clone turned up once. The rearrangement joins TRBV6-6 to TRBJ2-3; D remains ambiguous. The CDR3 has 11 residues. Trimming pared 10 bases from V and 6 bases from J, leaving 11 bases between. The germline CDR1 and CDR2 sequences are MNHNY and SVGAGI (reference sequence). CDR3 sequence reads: CAMSKGDTQYF. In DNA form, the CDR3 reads TGTGCCATGTCGAAAGGGGATACGCAGTATTTT.

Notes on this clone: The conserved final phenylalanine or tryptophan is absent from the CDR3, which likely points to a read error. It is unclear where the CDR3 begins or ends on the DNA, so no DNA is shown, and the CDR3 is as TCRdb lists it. CDR3 in amino acids: CASSRDRSAALL. The rearrangement uses TRBV21-1 and TRBJ1-5. TRBV21-1 is assigned pseudogene status. The CDR3 is made up of 12 amino acids, end residues included.

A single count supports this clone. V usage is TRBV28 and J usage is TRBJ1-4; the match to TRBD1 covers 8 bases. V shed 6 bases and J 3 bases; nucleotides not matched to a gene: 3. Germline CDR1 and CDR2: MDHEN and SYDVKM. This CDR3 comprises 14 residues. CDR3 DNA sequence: TGTGCCAGCAGCTCGACAGGGGCTAATGAAAAACTGTTTTTT. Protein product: CASSSTGANEKLFF.

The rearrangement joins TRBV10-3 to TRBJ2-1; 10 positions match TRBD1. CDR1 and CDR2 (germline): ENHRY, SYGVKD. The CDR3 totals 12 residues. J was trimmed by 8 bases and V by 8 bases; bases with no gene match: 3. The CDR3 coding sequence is TGTGCCATCCGGGACAGGGGCGATGAGCAGTTCTTC. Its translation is CAIRDRGDEQFF.

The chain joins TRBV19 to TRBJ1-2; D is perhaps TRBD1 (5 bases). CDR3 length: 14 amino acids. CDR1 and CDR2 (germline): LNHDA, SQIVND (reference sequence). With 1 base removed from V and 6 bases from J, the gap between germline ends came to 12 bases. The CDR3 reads CASSIGFSGHGYTF. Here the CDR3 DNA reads TGTGCCAGTAGTATAGGATTCTCGGGGCATGGCTACACCTTC.

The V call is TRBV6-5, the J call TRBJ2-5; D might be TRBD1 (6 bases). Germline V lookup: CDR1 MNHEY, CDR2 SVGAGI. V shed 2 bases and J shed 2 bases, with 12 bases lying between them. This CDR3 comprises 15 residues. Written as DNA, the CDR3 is TGTGCCAGCAGTTACCCCGGGACAAATCAAGAGACCCAGTACTTC. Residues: CASSYPGTNQETQYF.

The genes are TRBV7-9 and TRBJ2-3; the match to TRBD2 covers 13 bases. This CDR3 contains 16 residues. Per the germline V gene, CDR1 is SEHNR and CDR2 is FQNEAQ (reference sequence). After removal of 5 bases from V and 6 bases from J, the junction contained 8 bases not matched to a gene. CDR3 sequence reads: CASSLTSGGPRDTQYF. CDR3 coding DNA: TGTGCCAGCAGCCTGACTAGCGGGGGGCCCAGGGATACGCAGTATTTT.

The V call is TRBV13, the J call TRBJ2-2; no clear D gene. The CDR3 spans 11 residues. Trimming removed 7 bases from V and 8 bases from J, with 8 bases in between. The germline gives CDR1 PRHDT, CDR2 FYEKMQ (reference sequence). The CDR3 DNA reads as TGTGCCAGCACACAAGGTGGGGAGCTGTTTTTT. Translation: CASTQGGELFF. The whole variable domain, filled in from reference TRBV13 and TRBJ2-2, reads AAGVIQSPRHLIKEKRETATLKCYPIPRHDTVYWYQQGPGQDPQFLISFYEKMQSDKGSIPDRFSAQQFSDYHSELNMSSLELGDSALYFCASTQGGELFFGEGSRLTVL.

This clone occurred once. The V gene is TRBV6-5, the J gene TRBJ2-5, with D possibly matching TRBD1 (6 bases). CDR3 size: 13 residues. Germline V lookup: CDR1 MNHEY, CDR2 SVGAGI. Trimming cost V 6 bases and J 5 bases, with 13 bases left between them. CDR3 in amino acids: CASSATGTETQYF. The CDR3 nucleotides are TGTGCCAGCAGCGCAACAGGGACGGAGACCCAGTACTTC.

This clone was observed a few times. The DNA of the CDR3 is TGTGCCAGCAGCGTAGGATCGCACCAGTCCTACGAGCAGTACTTC. As protein: CASSVGSHQSYEQYF. V usage is TRBV9 and J usage is TRBJ2-7; D gene uncertain. The germline V and J ends were trimmed by 0 bases and 1 base, with 11 bases remaining between them. Germline CDR1 is SGDLS and CDR2 is YYNGEE. This CDR3 contains 15 residues.

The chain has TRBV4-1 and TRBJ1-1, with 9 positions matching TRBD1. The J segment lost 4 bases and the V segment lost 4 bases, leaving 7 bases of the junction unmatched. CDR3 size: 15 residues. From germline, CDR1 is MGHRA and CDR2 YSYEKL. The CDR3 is CASSLGLTGGTEAFF. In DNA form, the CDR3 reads TGCGCCAGCAGCCTGGGATTGACAGGGGGCACTGAAGCTTTCTTT.

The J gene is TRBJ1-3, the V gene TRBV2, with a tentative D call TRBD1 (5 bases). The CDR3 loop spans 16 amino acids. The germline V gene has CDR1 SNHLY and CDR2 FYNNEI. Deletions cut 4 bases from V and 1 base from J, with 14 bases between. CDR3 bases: TGTGCCAGCAGTGGTGACAGAGAAATATCTGGAAACACCATATATTTT. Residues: CASSGDREISGNTIYF.

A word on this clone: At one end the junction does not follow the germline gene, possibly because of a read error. The CDR3 region has the DNA TGTGCCAACAGTGGGACAGTGAACACTGAAGCTTTCTTT. This sequence encodes CANSGTVNTEAFF. The chain couples TRBV2 to TRBJ1-1; the match to TRBD1 covers 7 bases. The germline gives CDR1 SNHLY, CDR2 FYNNEI. The CDR3 spans 13 residues.

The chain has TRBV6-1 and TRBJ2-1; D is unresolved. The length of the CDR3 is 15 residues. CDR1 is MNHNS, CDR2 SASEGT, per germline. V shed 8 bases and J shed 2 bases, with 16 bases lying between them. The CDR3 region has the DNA TGTGCCAGCTCCGACCGGCCGGAGCCCTACAATGAGCAGTTCTTC. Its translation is CASSDRPEPYNEQFF.

CDR3 in DNA: TGTGCCAGTAGTAGCGCAAACACTGAAGCTTTCTTT. Translated: CASSSANTEAFF. The chain combines TRBV19 with TRBJ1-1, with no clear D. Trimming took 4 bases from V and 2 from J, leaving 5 bases between them. Germline values: CDR1 LNHDA, CDR2 SQIVND (reference sequence). This CDR3 has 12 residues.

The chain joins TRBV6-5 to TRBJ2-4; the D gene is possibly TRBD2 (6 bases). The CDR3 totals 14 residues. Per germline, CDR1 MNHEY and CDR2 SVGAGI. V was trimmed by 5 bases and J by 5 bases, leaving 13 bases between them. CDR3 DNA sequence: TGTGCCAGCAGTCCTTTGGGGGGAGAAAACATTCAGTACTTC. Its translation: CASSPLGGENIQYF.